The source of this T cell receptor beta chain is a study of T cell responses to AZD1222 COVID-19 vaccine. Study details: Doses given second, at about 4 or about 12 weeks, were pooled. Regarding the study as a whole: Only five to seven AZD1222 recipients were seropositive at baseline.

Method: immunoSEQ multiplex PCR; TCRdb's copy keeps in-frame clones and lacks some. The sample records about 160,000 clones, 90% being singletons. As to this clone: The antigen remains unidentified.

This receptor was identified in an adult in good health. The sequences come from peripheral blood, collected on day 0 of AZD1222 vaccination.

The chain's CDR3 is CASSPDLTNTGELFF. CDR3 bases: TGCGCCAGCAGTCCCGACCTAACGAACACCGGGGAGCTGTTTTTT. The chain carries TRBV23-1 and TRBJ2-2; D call uncertain. TRBV23-1 is filed as an ORF, its function uncertain. V lost 4 bases and J lost 0, with 9 bases in between. This CDR3 is 15 amino acids long.